The source of this TCR beta chain is a study of primary melanoma T cells and metastatic recurrence (dated by TCRdb to 2020 to 2022). For the study in its entirety: The cohort consisted of roughly 200 primary melanomas of stage T2 to T4, each more than 1 mm thick. The study examined whether T-cell fraction and T-cell repertoire clonality in primary melanoma tumors predicted patient outcome. The T-cell fraction measured by TCR beta sequencing was weighed against progression-free survival, the clinical outcome chosen for the comparison. Histopathological grading of tumor-infiltrating lymphocytes was compared with the T-cell fraction derived from sequencing. What the study reported, not specific to this receptor: Protection appeared to be conferred by a T-cell fraction above 20% regardless of ulceration status, mitotic rate or nodal disease. Reportedly, adding T-cell fraction to tumor thickness improved progression-free survival prediction more than adding any other histopathological variable did. The authors presented an effective T-cell-mediated antitumor response in primary melanoma only as a suggestion and not as a demonstrated mechanism. Progression-free survival was reportedly predicted by the tumor T-cell fraction independently of thickness, ulceration, mitotic rate and age.

Library generation was performed with the immunoSEQ multiplex PCR assay. Primary melanoma tumor tissue underwent high-throughput sequencing of the T-cell receptor beta chain. The original methods were these. The repertoire analyses covered TCRB CDR3 sharing between samples and the distribution of insertions and deletions. The predictive value of the T-cell fraction was ranked against histopathological variables by a gradient-boosted model. Held by TCRdb, this immuneACCESS table contains in-frame sequences only and omits some clones. Under half of the omission traces to an unresolved V gene where checked; the cause of the rest is unknown. That table supplies the V and J calls and clone size; D and trimming were determined from the DNA. In this sample the table shows approximately 950 clones, more than 75% of which occur a single time. Over 7.5% of the sample is held by the ten biggest clonotypes.

The cysteine opens and the phenylalanine closes a CDR3 of 15 amino acids. Just the 45-base CDR3 DNA is kept, in frame starting at base 1. To note about this clone: What antigen it recognizes has not been identified. No much larger clone exists at a distance of one base, and base qualities are not known.

Each patient's primary melanoma had been surgically resected and was viewed as potentially curable, though still at risk of metastatic recurrence. Sequences were obtained from melanoma tumor tissue. This TCR came from a human donor with melanoma. This receptor chain uses TRBV12-2 and TRBJ2-2. TRBV12-2 is a pseudogene segment. The DNA sequence is as follows: TGTGCAAGTCGCACCCGGGCCAGTTTTCCCGAGGAGCTGTTTTTT. It is translated as CASRTRASFPEELFF.